Sequencing of this T cell receptor (beta chain) was carried out in a study of blood T cell repertoires in COVID-19. Looking at the study overall: Acute and convalescent COVID-19 specimens originated in the United States, Italy and Spain. The analysed material was cDNA or gDNA that came from T cells, B-cell-depleted T cells, or PBMCs.

V shed 2 bases, J shed 8 bases, and the junction held 4 bases outside the gene matches. This CDR3 is built from 14 residues. Germline lookup yields CDR1 SGHRS and CDR2 YFSETQ. Per the original data handling: Quantification of nucleated cells was approximated via reference gene primer amplification. Generated by immunoSEQ multiplex PCR, the TCRdb table keeps only in-frame clones and is missing some. The V and J calls and clone size come from that table; D and trimming were worked out from the DNA. The sample lists about 59,000 clones; more than 85% were seen once. This sequence joins TRBV5-1 and TRBJ1-6; 7 bases map to TRBD1. Sequencing was carried out using peripheral blood. The receptor comes from an elderly man in a cohort sampled during active COVID-19. The CDR3 protein is CASSFRTGDSPLHF. For the CDR3, the DNA is TGCGCCAGCAGCTTTCGGACAGGAGATTCACCCCTCCACTTT.